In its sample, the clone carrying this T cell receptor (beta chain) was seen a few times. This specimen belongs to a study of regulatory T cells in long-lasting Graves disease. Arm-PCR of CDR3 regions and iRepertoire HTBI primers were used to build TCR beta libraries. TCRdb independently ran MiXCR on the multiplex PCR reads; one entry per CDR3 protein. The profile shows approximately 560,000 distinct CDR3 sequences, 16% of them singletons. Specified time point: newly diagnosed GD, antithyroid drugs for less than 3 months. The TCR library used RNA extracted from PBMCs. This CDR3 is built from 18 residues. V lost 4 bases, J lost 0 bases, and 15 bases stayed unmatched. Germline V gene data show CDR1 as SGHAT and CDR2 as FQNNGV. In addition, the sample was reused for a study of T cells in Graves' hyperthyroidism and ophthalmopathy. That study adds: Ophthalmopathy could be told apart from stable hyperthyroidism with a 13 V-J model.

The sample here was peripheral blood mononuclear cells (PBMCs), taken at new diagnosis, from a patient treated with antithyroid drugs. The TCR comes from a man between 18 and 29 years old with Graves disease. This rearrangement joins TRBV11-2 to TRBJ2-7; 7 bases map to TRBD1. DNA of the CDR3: TGTGCCAGCAGCTCTAATCTCTTCCGAAACAGGGGCTCCTACGAGCAGTACTTC. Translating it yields CASSSNLFRNRGSYEQYF. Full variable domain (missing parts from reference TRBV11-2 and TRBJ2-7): EAGVAQSPRYKIIEKRQSVAFWCNPISGHATLYWYQQILGQGPKLLIQFQNNGVVDDSQLPKDRFSAERLKGVDSTLKIQPAKLEDSAVYLCASSSNLFRNRGSYEQYFGPGTRLTVT.